These 23 T cell receptor beta chains came from one sample sequenced in a study of CD8 T cells in ankylosing spondylitis. MiXCR was run by TCRdb on the 5' RACE reads, yielding one entry per CDR3 protein. This table has 200,000 to 300,000 distinct CDR3 sequences, under 12% appearing once. Sequencing was performed on blood, either unsorted or a sorted T cell fraction (not recorded which). The source of these receptors is a male donor with ankylosing spondylitis or in good health (not recorded which).

The chain couples TRBV4-2 to TRBJ1-5, with 7 nucleotides matching TRBD1. Trimming took 2 bases from V and 4 from J; bases not matched to a gene: 11. This CDR3 has 17 residues. CDR1 is LGHNA, CDR2 YNFKEQ, per germline. CDR3 nucleotide sequence: TGTGCCAGCAGCCAATCCCCGACCGGGACAGCAAATCAGCCCCAGCATTTT. Translating gives CASSQSPTGTANQPQHF.

There are many counts of this clonotype. The gene calls are TRBV10-3 and TRBJ1-2, with TRBD1 matching 7 bases. Germline lookup yields CDR1 ENHRY and CDR2 SYGVKD. The CDR3 has 15 residues. The ends lost 2 bases at V and 6 bases at J; junction bases unmatched: 9. In nucleotides, the CDR3 is TGTGCCATCAGTGAGGTTTTAGGGGGCCCCGATGGCTACACCTTC. This translates into CAISEVLGGPDGYTF.

This clonotype appeared many times. V gene TRBV6-1 combines with J gene TRBJ2-2; TRBD1 agrees at 9 bases. The germline V gene encodes CDR1 MNHNS and CDR2 SASEGT. With V trimmed by 8 bases and J by 1 base, 5 bases remained unmatched. CDR3 length: 15 amino acids. The CDR3 protein is CASRRQGGNTGELFF. CDR3 nucleotides: TGTGCCAGCCGCAGACAGGGGGGGAACACCGGGGAGCTGTTTTTT.

The table lists this clonotype with many counts. This CDR3 is CASSPGQADTQYF. As DNA, the CDR3 is TGTGCCAGCTCACCCGGACAGGCAGATACGCAGTATTTT. This sequence joins TRBV18 and TRBJ2-3; 7 bases align to TRBD1. Germline V CDR1 and CDR2: KGHSH, LQKENI. The CDR3 totals 13 residues. Trimming cost V 3 bases and J 4 bases; bases outside gene matches: 1.

This clonotype was detected a few times. V gene TRBV27 combines with J gene TRBJ2-2; 12 nucleotides agree with TRBD2. With V trimmed by 5 bases and J by 3 bases, 13 bases remained unmatched. Germline assignment: CDR1 MNHEY and CDR2 SMNVEV (reference sequence). The CDR3 has 19 residues. The CDR3 protein is CASSPRLAGARYHTGELFF. CDR3 DNA sequence: TGTGCCAGCAGTCCCAGACTAGCGGGGGCCCGATACCACACCGGGGAGCTGTTTTTT.

This clonotype was seen repeatedly, ten times or more. The chain couples TRBV6-5 to TRBJ2-1, with D unclear. In germline, CDR1 is MNHEY, CDR2 SVGAGI. V lost 0 bases and J lost 0, with 12 bases in between. This CDR3 is 17 amino acids long. CDR3 coding DNA: TGTGCCAGCAGTTACTCGCTCGTGAGGAGCTCCTACAATGAGCAGTTCTTC. It codes for CASSYSLVRSSYNEQFF.

This clonotype was detected ten times or more. This chain uses TRBV11-2 with TRBJ2-5; D ambiguous. The ends were cut back, 1 base at V and 3 bases at J, with 18 bases in the middle. Per germline, CDR1 SGHAT and CDR2 FQNNGV. The CDR3 is 17 residues long. For the CDR3, the DNA is TGTGCCAGCAGCTTAGGCCGCTCGCGTTTGGCAGAAGAGACCCAGTACTTC. It codes for CASSLGRSRLAEETQYF.

The gene calls are TRBV7-2 and TRBJ2-3; D is possibly TRBD2 (6 bases). Trimming pared 1 base from V and 5 bases from J, leaving 10 bases between. The CDR3 is 14 residues long. The germline CDR1 and CDR2 sequences are SGHTA and FQGNSA. The CDR3 here is CASSLVTGGDTQYF. CDR3 bases: TGTGCCAGCAGCTTAGTCACCGGGGGAGATACGCAGTATTTT.

At least ten counts were recorded for this clonotype. This chain links TRBV20-1 with TRBJ2-3; no firm D call. Germline lookup yields CDR1 DFQATT and CDR2 SNEGSKA (reference sequence). V lost 6 bases and J 0 bases, leaving 13 bases between the germline ends. The length of the CDR3 is 14 residues. The CDR3: CSAQVSLSTDTQYF. The CDR3 DNA reads TGCAGTGCCCAGGTTAGCCTAAGCACAGATACGCAGTATTTT.

This clonotype was recorded at least ten times. V and J are TRBV5-1 and TRBJ1-6, with D possibly TRBD1 on 5 matching bases. Trimming took off 3 bases at V and 8 bases at J, with 12 bases between the two ends. The CDR3 extends over 14 amino acids. Germline V gives CDR1 SGHRS, CDR2 YFSETQ. CDR3 coding DNA: TGCGCCAGCAGCTGGAGGGGCCCTGATTCACCCCTCCACTTT. Its translation is CASSWRGPDSPLHF.

This clonotype has at least ten counts. The V gene is TRBV2, the J gene TRBJ2-1; D unresolved. V lost 3 bases and J 6 bases, leaving 3 bases between the germline ends. CDR1 is SNHLY and CDR2 is FYNNEI in the germline V gene. The CDR3 totals 11 residues. The CDR3 loop reads CASSEVNEQFF. DNA of the CDR3: TGTGCCAGCAGTGAGGTCAATGAGCAGTTCTTC.

This clonotype was counted ten times or more. The V and J genes are TRBV28 and TRBJ1-2; D is uncertain. This CDR3 region has 14 residues. The V end lost 8 bases, the J end lost 8 bases, and 21 bases lay between the germline ends. Germline V gene sequence: CDR1 MDHEN, CDR2 SYDVKM. In DNA, the CDR3 is TGTGCCAGCCGCGAGTCGGGGTCTGAGGGAGGCTACACCTTC. This translates into CASRESGSEGGYTF.

About this clonotype itself: A junction end diverges from the germline sequence, so it may reflect a read error. This chain links TRBV4-2 with TRBJ2-1; 13 bases align to TRBD2. This CDR3 has 17 residues. CDR1 and CDR2 (germline): LGHNA, YNFKEQ. CDR3 protein: CVSSQSGLAGSYNEQFF. The CDR3 nucleotides read TGTGTCAGCAGCCAGTCGGGACTAGCGGGGTCCTACAATGAGCAGTTCTTC.

In its sample, this clonotype was seen many times. The chain carries TRBV12-3 or TRBV12-4 and TRBJ2-7, with 7 nucleotides matching TRBD1. This CDR3 is 13 amino acids long. J gave up 3 bases and V 5 bases, and 4 bases lay outside the gene matches. In nucleotides, the CDR3 is TGTGCCAGCAGTGGCGGACAGGACTACGAGCAGTACTTC. It translates to CASSGGQDYEQYF.

The V call is TRBV27, the J call TRBJ1-5; a weak D match, TRBD1 (6 bases). The V gene lost 3 bases and the J gene lost 1 base, with 13 bases spanning the gap. The CDR3 runs to 16 residues. The germline V gene encodes CDR1 MNHEY and CDR2 SMNVEV (reference sequence). CDR3 sequence reads: CASSLRGQWSNQPQHF. The CDR3 DNA follows: TGTGCCAGCAGTTTGCGAGGACAGTGGAGCAATCAGCCCCAGCATTTT.

Comment on this clonotype: A much larger clone lies a single base off, so this may be a read error. The CDR3 here is CAGSMGRGNQPQHF. CDR3 DNA sequence: TGTGCCGGTAGTATGGGAAGGGGCAATCAGCCCCAGCATTTT. The chain is built from TRBV19 and TRBJ1-5; D is unclear. From germline, CDR1 is LNHDA and CDR2 SQIVND (reference sequence). The CDR3 totals 14 residues.

Ten or more counts support this clonotype. The V and J genes are TRBV6-2 or TRBV6-3 and TRBJ1-2; unclear D gene. Per germline, CDR1 MNHEY and CDR2 SVGEGT. V lost 4 bases to trimming and J lost 4 bases, with 4 bases between them. This CDR3 region has 11 residues. The CDR3 coding sequence is TGTGCCAGCAGTTGGGTCTATGGCTACACCTTC. This translates into CASSWVYGYTF.

V and J are TRBV10-2 and TRBJ1-6, with D unresolved. CDR1 and CDR2 (germline): WSHSY, SAAADI. The CDR3 is 14 amino acids. V lost 10 bases and J lost 0, with 10 bases in between. The CDR3 sequence: CATSRSSYNSPLHF. In DNA, the CDR3 is TGCGCCACCTCGAGGAGCTCCTATAATTCACCCCTCCACTTT.

At least ten counts were recorded for this clonotype. The chain is built from TRBV12-3 or TRBV12-4 and TRBJ2-1; tentatively, D is TRBD1 or TRBD2 (5 bases each). CDR3 length: 14 residues. The ends were cut back, 4 bases at V and 3 bases at J, with 10 bases in the middle. The CDR3, as DNA: TGTGCCAGCAGTTCCGGGACGATCTACAATGAGCAGTTCTTC. Translation: CASSSGTIYNEQFF.

V gene TRBV4-1 combines with J gene TRBJ1-2; D call uncertain. Germline V gene sequence: CDR1 MGHRA, CDR2 YSYEKL. The CDR3 has 13 residues. V was cut by 4 bases and J by 8 bases, with 14 bases left in between. CDR3 in DNA: TGCGCCAGCAGCCCGCGGACTAAGGTGGGCTACACCTTC. It codes for CASSPRTKVGYTF.

This clonotype appeared many times. The chain has TRBV5-1 and TRBJ2-3, with D tentatively TRBD2 (7 bases). From germline, CDR1 is SGHRS and CDR2 YFSETQ. V gave up 7 bases and J gave up 2 bases, with 17 bases separating them. The CDR3 runs to 15 residues. Here the CDR3 reads CASSPGGLNTDTQYF. CDR3 DNA sequence: TGCGCCAGCTCCCCCGGGGGGCTTAACACAGATACGCAGTATTTT.

This clonotype came up many times. The chain couples TRBV5-1 to TRBJ2-3; possibly TRBD1 or TRBD2 for D (6 bases each). The CDR3 sequence is 15 residues long. Germline V gene data show CDR1 as SGHRS and CDR2 as YFSETQ. V lost 4 bases, J lost 0 bases, and 12 bases lay in between. This chain's CDR3 is CASSVTGTSTDTQYF. The CDR3 nucleotides are TGCGCCAGCAGCGTAACAGGGACTAGCACAGATACGCAGTATTTT.

The table lists this clonotype with a count of one. The chain recombines TRBV6-1 with TRBJ2-3; 9 nucleotides line up with TRBD2. This CDR3 region has 17 residues. The V segment lost 5 bases and the J segment 3 bases; nucleotides outside the gene matches: 12. Looked up from germline, CDR1 is MNHNS and CDR2 is SASEGT. CDR3 amino acids: CASSRQGGGGATDTQYF. The CDR3, as DNA: TGTGCCAGCAGTCGCCAAGGGGGCGGGGGGGCGACAGATACGCAGTATTTT.